Below, 30 T cell receptor beta chains from the same sample are listed, as sequenced in a study of T cell repertoires in cytomegalovirus infection. TCRdb re-analysed the reads in MiXCR, keeping a single row per CDR3 protein. The table shows around 740,000 distinct CDR3 sequences, with less than 40% occurring only once. The sample consisted of PBMCs. Every receptor here comes from a human donor in good health (CMV status not recorded). Some clones in this sample may be carry-over from other donors' samples.

This clonotype was counted only a few times. V and J are TRBV25-1 and TRBJ1-4; D is ambiguous. Germline V gives CDR1 MGHDK, CDR2 SYGVNS. V was trimmed by 1 base and J by 3 bases, leaving 6 bases between them. The CDR3 totals 14 residues. The CDR3 sequence: CASSEWAANEKLFF. In DNA form, the CDR3 reads TGTGCCAGCAGTGAATGGGCAGCTAATGAAAAACTGTTTTTT.

About this clonotype itself: One end of the junction fails to match germline, which may point to a read error. The chain links TRBV9 to TRBJ2-3; D is perhaps TRBD1 or TRBD2 (5 bases each). CDR1 SGDLS and CDR2 YYNGEE come from the germline V gene. CDR3 length: 17 amino acids. The CDR3 protein is CAISVGAGDPRGDTQYF. The CDR3 bases are TGTGCCATCAGCGTAGGGGCTGGGGACCCCCGAGGGGATACGCAGTATTTT. The full variable domain, with the rest looked up from reference TRBV9 and TRBJ2-3, is DSGVTQTPKHLITATGQRVTLRCSPRSGDLSVYWYQQSLDQGLQFLIQYYNGEERAKGNILERFSAQQFPDLHSELNLSSLELGDSALYFCAISVGAGDPRGDTQYFGPGTRLTVL.

This clonotype was seen a handful of times. The junction differs from germline at one of its ends, possibly a read error. The V and J genes are TRBV7-8 and TRBJ1-1, with D possibly matching TRBD1 (5 bases). This CDR3 comprises 16 residues. Germline CDR1 is SGHVS and CDR2 is FQNEAQ. Here the CDR3 reads CATSPGVGALNTEAFF. The CDR3 DNA reads TGTGCCACCAGCCCTGGGGTAGGGGCCTTGAACACTGAAGCTTTCTTT.

This CDR3 is CASSPGDGRDEQFF. The DNA of the CDR3 is TGTGCCAGCAGCCCAGGGGATGGGAGGGATGAGCAGTTCTTC. V is TRBV5-5 and J is TRBJ2-1; tentatively, D is TRBD2 (7 bases). This CDR3 contains 14 residues. Germline-derived CDR1 and CDR2 are SGHKS and YYEKEE (reference sequence). V was pared by 4 bases and J by 8 bases, with 16 bases between. The full variable domain, its missing parts supplied by reference TRBV5-5 and TRBJ2-1, is DAGVTQSPTHLIKTRGQQVTLRCSPISGHKSVSWYQQVLGQGPQFIFQYYEKEERGRGNFPDRFSARQFPNYSSELNVNALLLGDSALYLCASSPGDGRDEQFFGPGTRLTVL.

This chain links TRBV7-2 with TRBJ1-1; D may be TRBD1 (6 bases). CDR1 and CDR2 from the germline V gene are SGHTA and FQGNSA. V was trimmed by 4 bases and J by 1 base, leaving 16 bases between them. The CDR3 is 16 amino acids. CDR3 bases: TGTGCCAGCAGCTCTACAGGGATGGGAAAGAACACTGAAGCTTTCTTT. It is translated as CASSSTGMGKNTEAFF.

This sequence joins TRBV28 and TRBJ2-3; unclear D gene. The ends were cut back, 3 bases at V and 3 bases at J, with 13 bases in the middle. The CDR3 extends over 15 amino acids. The germline CDR1 and CDR2 sequences are MDHEN and SYDVKM. The CDR3 is CASSFFPDGTDTQYF. In DNA form, the CDR3 reads TGTGCCAGCAGTTTTTTCCCGGACGGAACAGATACGCAGTATTTT.

The V and J genes are TRBV7-8 and TRBJ2-2; D call uncertain. The CDR3 sequence is 14 residues long. The V gene lost 3 bases and the J gene lost 6 bases, with 11 bases spanning the gap. Germline lookup yields CDR1 SGHVS and CDR2 FQNEAQ. The CDR3 DNA reads TGTGCCAGCAGCTTTGTCCGCACTCCCGGGGAGCTGTTTTTT. It encodes CASSFVRTPGELFF.

This chain uses TRBV7-9 with TRBJ2-7; 9 nucleotides line up with TRBD1. Germline V gene sequence: CDR1 SEHNR, CDR2 FQNEAQ (reference sequence). V lost 4 bases and J lost 7; bases outside the gene matches: 11. There are 15 residues in the CDR3. CDR3 protein: CASSYTGTGTREQYF. In DNA, the CDR3 is TGTGCCAGCAGCTACACCGGGACAGGGACCCGGGAGCAGTACTTC.

This clonotype came up a few times. This chain uses TRBV28 with TRBJ2-1, with 7 nucleotides matching TRBD2. CDR3 length equals 14 residues. Germline lookup yields CDR1 MDHEN and CDR2 SYDVKM. The V segment lost 7 bases and the J segment 7 bases; nucleotides outside the gene matches: 10. In nucleotides, the CDR3 is TGTGCCAGCATGGGGGAGGCGCGGGGGAATGAGCAGTTCTTC. This translates into CASMGEARGNEQFF.

This clonotype was seen only a few times. V usage is TRBV12-3 or TRBV12-4 and J usage is TRBJ2-7, with 8 bases identical to TRBD1. V was clipped by 6 bases and J by 3 bases; unmatched bases: 4. CDR3 length equals 13 residues. The CDR3 DNA reads TGTGCCAGCAGGAACGGACAGGGCTACGAGCAGTACTTC. It is translated as CASRNGQGYEQYF.

This clonotype was counted only a few times. This chain links TRBV28 with TRBJ2-1; 7 bases are a match to TRBD1. This CDR3 has 14 amino acids. The germline gives CDR1 MDHEN, CDR2 SYDVKM. Losses at the gene ends were 5 bases for V and 8 bases for J; bases not matched to a gene: 9. The CDR3 bases are TGTGCCAGCAGTCACCAGACAGGGTGGCATGAGCAGTTCTTC. Encoded protein: CASSHQTGWHEQFF.

V is TRBV20-1 and J is TRBJ2-7; 8 positions match TRBD1. J gave up 4 bases and V 4 bases, and 6 bases lay outside the gene matches. There are 13 residues in the CDR3. The germline CDR1 and CDR2 sequences are DFQATT and SNEGSKA (reference sequence). CDR3 protein: CSATPTGVYEQYF. The CDR3, as DNA: TGCAGTGCTACACCGACAGGGGTGTACGAGCAGTACTTC.

The CDR3 spells CASSGTEDTQYF. The CDR3, as DNA: TGTGCCAGCAGCGGGACTGAAGATACGCAGTATTTT. J is TRBJ2-3 and V is TRBV9; D is possibly TRBD2 (5 bases). Germline V CDR1 and CDR2: SGDLS, YYNGEE. The V end was cut by 3 bases, the J end by 5 bases, with 7 bases between. This CDR3 contains 12 residues.

The chain combines TRBV6-1 with TRBJ1-2; tentatively, D is TRBD1 (6 bases). The V end was cut by 7 bases, the J end by 7 bases, with 19 bases between. Germline assignment: CDR1 MNHNS and CDR2 SASEGT. The CDR3 covers 14 residues. The CDR3 reads CASMTGGSLGGYTF. CDR3 coding DNA: TGTGCCAGCATGACGGGGGGCAGCCTCGGTGGCTACACCTTC.

This clonotype showed up many times. V is TRBV6-1 and J is TRBJ2-3; the D call may be TRBD1 or TRBD2 (6 bases each). Germline loops: CDR1 MNHNS, CDR2 SASEGT. The CDR3 consists of 16 residues. Trimming pared 8 bases from V and 1 base from J, leaving 19 bases between. The CDR3 reads CASSPMGGRRTDTQYF. The CDR3 DNA reads as TGTGCCAGCTCCCCTATGGGGGGCAGGCGCACAGATACGCAGTATTTT.

The chain couples TRBV7-9 to TRBJ2-2; TRBD1 aligns across 7 bases. This CDR3 is 14 amino acids long. The V and J ends lost 9 bases and 0 bases, in that order; junction bases with no gene match: 4. The germline CDR1 and CDR2 sequences are SEHNR and FQNEAQ (reference sequence). The CDR3: CARWDRANTGELFF. The CDR3 nucleotides are TGTGCCAGGTGGGACAGAGCGAACACCGGGGAGCTGTTTTTT.

J is TRBJ1-1 and V is TRBV6-5; 8 bases fit TRBD1. The CDR3 sequence is 15 residues long. Germline CDR1 is MNHEY and CDR2 is SVGAGI. V was clipped by 6 bases and J by 1 base; unmatched bases: 7. CDR3 residues: CASRMRTGKNTEAFF. The DNA for the CDR3 is TGTGCCAGCAGGATGCGGACAGGGAAGAACACTGAAGCTTTCTTT.

This clonotype was counted a few times. V usage is TRBV12-3 or TRBV12-4 and J usage is TRBJ2-6, with TRBD2 identical over 8 bases. This CDR3 is built from 15 residues. V gave up 7 bases and J gave up 4 bases; unmatched junction bases: 6. The CDR3 DNA follows: TGTGCCAGCACCTTAGCGGGAACAGGGGCCAACGTCCTGACTTTC. Its translation: CASTLAGTGANVLTF.

This clonotype has just one count. The chain uses TRBV5-6 and TRBJ1-1, with D uncertain. Per germline, CDR1 SGHDT and CDR2 YYEEEE. There are 14 residues in the CDR3. Trimming took off 4 bases at V and 1 base at J, with 11 bases between the two ends. Here the CDR3 DNA reads TGTGCCAGCAGCCTTTTTAACAGGAACACTGAAGCTTTCTTT. Amino acid sequence: CASSLFNRNTEAFF. Full variable domain (remainder filled in from reference TRBV5-6 and TRBJ1-1): DAGVTQSPTHLIKTRGQQVTLRCSPKSGHDTVSWYQQALGQGPQFIFQYYEEEERQRGNFPDRFSGHQFPNYSSELNVNALLLGDSALYLCASSLFNRNTEAFFGQGTRLTVV.

V usage is TRBV10-3 and J usage is TRBJ1-1; the match to TRBD1 covers 7 bases. CDR1 ENHRY and CDR2 SYGVKD come from the germline V gene. This CDR3 contains 14 residues. Trimming removed 2 bases from V and 3 bases from J; junction bases left unmatched: 3. In DNA, the CDR3 is TGTGCCATCAGTGAGGCAGGGGGATACACTGAAGCTTTCTTT. Residues: CAISEAGGYTEAFF.

The chain recombines TRBV6-1 with TRBJ1-6; the D is unclear. The V gene lost 8 bases and the J gene lost 5 bases, with 4 bases spanning the gap. Germline CDR1 reads MNHNS; CDR2 reads SASEGT. This CDR3 comprises 11 residues. CDR3 sequence (DNA): TGTGCCAGCGCGGATAATTCACCCCTCCACTTT. This translates into CASADNSPLHF.

Only a few counts were recorded for this clonotype. The chain is built from TRBV4-1 and TRBJ1-2; 9 bases align to TRBD1. The germline CDR1 and CDR2 sequences are MGHRA and YSYEKL. The junction had 10 bases not matched to a gene; V was cut back by 0 bases and J by 5 bases. CDR3 length: 17 residues. The CDR3 loop is CASSQDYWDREGYGYTF. For the CDR3, the DNA is TGCGCCAGCAGCCAAGATTATTGGGACAGGGAAGGATATGGCTACACCTTC.

The rearrangement joins TRBV29-1 to TRBJ2-7, with 8 bases matching TRBD1. CDR1 SQVTM and CDR2 ANQGSEA come from the germline V gene. Germline trimming cut 4 bases from V and 5 bases from J; bases unmatched to any gene: 10. The CDR3 runs to 14 residues. CDR3 DNA sequence: TGCAGCGTTGTGGGACAGGCCGGGTTGAACGAGCAGTACTTC. Translation: CSVVGQAGLNEQYF.

The chain carries TRBV3-1 and TRBJ2-5; the D call may be TRBD1 or TRBD2 (5 bases each). The germline V and J ends were trimmed by 4 bases and 2 bases, with 14 bases remaining between them. This CDR3 comprises 15 residues. Germline loops: CDR1 LGHDT, CDR2 YNNKEL (reference sequence). The chain's CDR3 is CASSPVRGLQETQYF. The CDR3 DNA reads TGTGCCAGCAGCCCCGTGAGGGGCTTGCAAGAGACCCAGTACTTC.

The table lists this clonotype with a few counts. The CDR3 DNA is TGTGCCAGCAGCCCGGTGTCGAGGGGGACCCAGTACTTC. It is translated as CASSPVSRGTQYF. The chain recombines TRBV12-3 or TRBV12-4 with TRBJ2-5; D could derive from TRBD1 or TRBD2 (5 bases each). CDR3 length: 13 residues. The V and J ends lost 6 bases and 7 bases respectively, with 15 bases between them.

CDR3 sequence: CASQKLRPNTDTQYF. Written as DNA, the CDR3 is TGTGCCAGCCAAAAGCTCAGACCTAACACAGATACGCAGTATTTT. The V call is TRBV6-8, the J call TRBJ2-3; D is ambiguous. Trimming cost V 8 bases and J 2 bases, with 17 bases left between them. This CDR3 has 15 residues. Germline CDR1 and CDR2: MNHGY and SAAAGT.

This clonotype was found a few times. This chain connects TRBV7-9 to TRBJ1-4; D might be TRBD1 (5 bases). V lost 4 bases, J lost 8 bases, and 20 bases lay in between. The CDR3 has 16 residues. CDR1 and CDR2 from the germline V gene are SEHNR and FQNEAQ (reference sequence). The CDR3 DNA reads TGTGCCAGCAGCTCGTCGGGTCGGGCAGGGATCGAAAAACTGTTTTTT. Translated: CASSSSGRAGIEKLFF.

This clonotype was recorded a few times. The chain uses TRBV6-2 or TRBV6-3 and TRBJ2-1; 15 positions agree with TRBD2. Germline loops: CDR1 MNHEY, CDR2 SVGEGT. There are 16 residues in the CDR3. The ends lost 6 bases at V and 6 bases at J; junction bases unmatched: 6. CDR3 nucleotides: TGTGCCAGCAGCCTCCGGACTAGCGGGGGGGCCAATGAGCAGTTCTTC. The encoded protein is CASSLRTSGGANEQFF.

Details on this clonotype: The CDR3 ends on some other residue instead of the conserved phenylalanine or tryptophan, so this is likely a read error. CDR3: CASSKTGQRRNEQFL. DNA for the CDR3: TGTGCCAGTAGTAAGACGGGACAGCGGCGCAATGAGCAGTTCTTA. The rearrangement joins TRBV19 to TRBJ2-1, with 7 bases fitting TRBD1. The CDR3 consists of 15 residues. CDR1 and CDR2 (germline): LNHDA, SQIVND (reference sequence). The ends lost 4 bases at V and 6 bases at J; junction bases unmatched: 9.

This chain connects TRBV12-3 or TRBV12-4 to TRBJ2-7; no definite D call. This CDR3 spans 14 amino acids. V was clipped by 1 base and J by 5 bases, with 12 bases between them. The CDR3 is CASSLEASRDEQYF. The CDR3 DNA sequence: TGTGCCAGCAGTTTAGAGGCCTCTCGGGACGAGCAGTACTTC.